The source of this TCR beta chain is a study of T-cell memory formation after mild COVID-19. Study details: Largely donor-specific sequence clusters came from two donors.

The CDR3 extends over 13 amino acids. Looked up from germline, CDR1 is SSHAT and CDR2 is FNYEAQ (reference sequence). This clonotype was seen a handful of times. Its antigen is undetermined. Germline and junction disagree at one end, which may indicate a read error. Study conclusions and caveats: Largely, contracting CD4+ clones fell within CM and EM, and contracting CD8+ clones within EMRA. Pre-infection memory harbored some responding clones, suggesting cross-reactive memory joined. Clones from the second wave (peaking day 37) had unconfirmed SARS-CoV-2 specificity.

MiXCR, run by TCRdb on the 5' RACE reads, gives a single entry per CDR3 protein. The repertoire holds about 320,000 distinct CDR3 sequences, around 15% seen once, with roughly 23% in the top ten. The chain is built from TRBV7-7 and TRBJ2-2; the D gene could be TRBD1 or TRBD2 (6 bases each). This clonotype was sampled from a young man who had mild COVID-19 (a few samples of this study predate the infection). Cell type and time point are not known. Sequencing was performed on PBMCs or a T cell subset sorted from them (not recorded which). Here the CDR3 reads CASSPGGPGELFF. The CDR3 bases are TGTGCCAGCAGCCCTGGGGGGCCCGGTGAGCTGTTTTTT.